This T cell receptor beta chain was captured in a study of T cells in Graves' hyperthyroidism and ophthalmopathy. Study-level results: Peripheral blood also featured most of the thyroid clonotypes expanded above 0.001.

The V and J ends lost 4 bases and 0 bases respectively, with 10 bases between them. The germline V gene has CDR1 WSHSY and CDR2 SAAADI. The CDR3 length is 14 residues. There are many counts of this clonotype. Antigen specificity is unknown. It was uncontrolled infection, other autoimmune disease, pregnancy or lactation that excluded patients. RNA transcripts served as the template for amplifying TCR beta CDR3 regions. Researchers ran a first-round RT-PCR on the TCR CDR3 using the HTBI primer set. TCRdb called the multiplex PCR reads again in MiXCR, with one record for every CDR3 protein. The table lists about 420,000 distinct CDR3 sequences, around 16% of them singletons.

The receptor was derived from a young woman with Graves' hyperthyroidism. Sequenced: blood. The rearrangement uses TRBV10-2 and TRBJ2-7; D is ambiguous. CDR3 sequence reads: CASSGHESSYEQYF. DNA for the CDR3: TGCGCCAGCAGTGGACACGAGAGCTCCTACGAGCAGTACTTC.